This TCR beta chain was observed in a study of T cell repertoires in cytomegalovirus infection. About this clonotype itself: Its antigen is not identified.

TCRdb passed the reads through MiXCR, listing each CDR3 protein once. The sample holds fewer than 950,000 distinct CDR3 sequences, approximately 32% seen once. Germline V gene sequence: CDR1 SGHVS, CDR2 FQNEAQ. This CDR3 is 12 amino acids long. Trimming left V 8 bases short and J 1 base short, with 8 bases between. This specimen was cultured CD8+ T cells from PBMCs, taken from culture after CMV antigen stimulation. The chain combines TRBV7-8 with TRBJ1-1; D is unresolved. The TCR sequence derives from a human donor in good health (CMV status not recorded). Some clones in this sample may be carry-over from other donors' samples. CDR3 bases: TGTGCCAGCTGTGGTTGGAACACTGAAGCTTTCTTT. Amino acids: CASCGWNTEAFF.